A single sample is the source of the 29 T cell receptor beta chains below, sequenced in a study. MiXCR, applied by TCRdb to the RT-PCR reads, yields one record per CDR3 protein. This sample has approximately 720,000 distinct CDR3 sequences, with approximately 14% found just once. Material: memory CD4+ T cells from blood. These receptors originate from a female donor in good health, serving as a healthy control.

The rearrangement joins TRBV7-6 to TRBJ2-7, with D possibly matching TRBD2 (5 bases). This CDR3 has 14 residues. V was shortened by 0 bases and J by 0 bases, with 6 bases between the two germline ends. CDR1 SGHVS and CDR2 FNYEAQ come from the germline V gene. CDR3 sequence: CASSLAEDSYEQYF. DNA of the CDR3: TGTGCCAGCAGCTTAGCGGAGGACTCCTACGAGCAGTACTTC.

This clonotype was detected many times. The rearrangement links TRBV20-1 to TRBJ2-5; the match to TRBD1 covers 7 bases. V was pared by 3 bases and J by 4 bases, with 5 bases of the junction left unmatched. Germline V gene lookup returns CDR1 DFQATT and CDR2 SNEGSKA (reference sequence). This CDR3 is built from 13 residues. This CDR3 is CSASFAGGETQYF. DNA for the CDR3: TGCAGTGCTAGTTTCGCAGGGGGAGAGACCCAGTACTTC.

This clonotype was counted many times. J is TRBJ1-4 and V is TRBV29-1, with TRBD1 identical over 7 bases. Germline assignment: CDR1 SQVTM and CDR2 ANQGSEA. V lost 5 bases to trimming and J lost 1 base; unmatched junction nucleotides: 1. This CDR3 has 13 residues. CDR3 protein: CSVRDRTNEKLFF. The CDR3 DNA reads as TGCAGCGTTCGGGACAGAACTAATGAAAAACTGTTTTTT.

Ten or more counts support this clonotype. The chain recombines TRBV7-2 with TRBJ1-2; D perhaps matches TRBD1 (6 bases). V lost 1 base and J lost 4, with 10 bases in between. The CDR3 loop spans 14 amino acids. The germline gives CDR1 SGHTA, CDR2 FQGNSA. The CDR3 reads CASSLGGAVYGYTF. CDR3 in DNA: TGTGCCAGCAGCTTAGGGGGGGCTGTCTATGGCTACACCTTC.

This clonotype was seen a single time. This rearrangement joins TRBV6-6 to TRBJ2-5; 13 bases fit TRBD2. V lost 0 bases, J lost 4 bases, and 8 bases stayed unmatched. Germline V CDR1 and CDR2: MNHNY, SVGAGI (reference sequence). The CDR3 has 18 amino acids. The CDR3 nucleotides read TGTGCCAGCAGTTACTCATACGGGGGACTAGCGGGAAGAGAGACCCAGTACTTC. Residues: CASSYSYGGLAGRETQYF.

This clonotype was recorded a few times. This chain connects TRBV28 to TRBJ2-3; the D gene is possibly TRBD1 (8 bases). Trimming left V 4 bases short and J 3 bases short, with 14 bases between. Germline lookup yields CDR1 MDHEN and CDR2 SYDVKM. CDR3 length: 15 amino acids. This CDR3 reads CASSSTGEGTDTQYF. In nucleotides, the CDR3 is TGTGCCAGCAGTTCGACAGGGGAGGGAACAGATACGCAGTATTTT.

The J gene is TRBJ1-1, the V gene TRBV15; D possibly corresponds to TRBD1 (5 bases). This CDR3 spans 15 amino acids. CDR1 and CDR2 from the germline V gene are LNHNV and YYDKDF (reference sequence). V dropped 0 bases and J dropped 2 bases, with 10 bases sitting between them. The CDR3 DNA is TGTGCCACCAGCAGAGACCGGGACTTAAACACTGAAGCTTTCTTT. Residues: CATSRDRDLNTEAFF.

This clonotype was detected only a few times. The gene calls are TRBV7-9 and TRBJ2-7; 8 nucleotides agree with TRBD2. CDR1 is SEHNR and CDR2 is FQNEAQ in the germline V gene (reference sequence). V lost 3 bases, J lost 7 bases, and 17 bases stayed unmatched. The CDR3 runs 17 residues. CDR3: CASSFSGTRIPSGEQYF. The CDR3 nucleotides are TGTGCCAGCAGCTTCTCCGGGACTAGGATCCCCTCGGGAGAGCAGTACTTC.

In this sample, this clonotype turned up many times. The chain is built from TRBV20-1 and TRBJ2-2, with 8 bases that match TRBD1. Germline V lookup: CDR1 DFQATT, CDR2 SNEGSKA (reference sequence). J lost 0 bases, V lost 3 bases, and 0 bases had no gene match. CDR3 length: 14 amino acids. The CDR3 reads CSARGQANTGELFF. CDR3 sequence (DNA): TGCAGTGCTAGGGGACAGGCGAACACCGGGGAGCTGTTTTTT.

A few counts support this clonotype. An end of the junction does not agree with germline; a read error may underlie this. The V and J genes are TRBV5-1 and TRBJ2-5; 8 nucleotides align to TRBD2. The CDR3 runs 15 residues. Per the germline V gene, CDR1 is SGHRS and CDR2 is YFSETQ. CDR3 coding DNA: TGCGCCATCAGCTTGGTTAGCGGGGAGAGGGAGACCCAGTACTTC. Translation: CAISLVSGERETQYF.

Of note for this clonotype: Being one base from a much bigger clone, this may be a read error. The chain combines TRBV20-1 with TRBJ2-3; TRBD2 agrees at 9 bases. The germline V gene has CDR1 DFQATT and CDR2 SNEGSKA (reference sequence). V lost 4 bases to trimming and J lost 5 bases; unmatched junction nucleotides: 10. This CDR3 contains 15 residues. CDR3 sequence (DNA): TGCAGTGCTATGAGGACTAGCGCGACAAAAGATACGCAGTATTTT. Its translation: CSAMRTSATKDTQYF.

This clonotype was seen a few times. The chain employs TRBV20-1 and TRBJ2-7; TRBD1 aligns across 9 bases. This CDR3 is built from 14 residues. CDR1 is DFQATT and CDR2 is SNEGSKA in the germline V gene (reference sequence). V was clipped by 3 bases and J by 2 bases; unmatched bases: 5. The CDR3 reads CSASPQGAAYEQYF. The CDR3 region has the DNA TGCAGTGCTAGCCCACAGGGGGCAGCCTACGAGCAGTACTTC.

This clonotype was picked up a small number of times. The chain recombines TRBV27 with TRBJ1-1; the D is unclear. The CDR3 is 14 residues long. Germline CDR1 and CDR2: MNHEY and SMNVEV (reference sequence). Trimming pared 2 bases from V and 11 bases from J, leaving 18 bases between. Here the CDR3 DNA reads TGTGCCAGCAGTTTAACCCCGGGCGTCTTCTTGGCTTTCTTT. Translating it yields CASSLTPGVFLAFF.

The chain is built from TRBV10-1 and TRBJ2-5; tentatively, D is TRBD2 (7 bases). Germline V gene sequence: CDR1 WNHNN, CDR2 SYGVQD (reference sequence). There are 14 residues in the CDR3. The V end was cut by 4 bases, the J end by 1 base, with 10 bases between. The CDR3 protein is CASSVGGAQETQYF. CDR3 DNA: TGCGCCAGCAGTGTTGGGGGGGCCCAAGAGACCCAGTACTTC.

This clonotype was seen more than once but under ten times. This sequence joins TRBV9 and TRBJ1-5; D not certain. In germline, CDR1 is SGDLS, CDR2 YYNGEE. This CDR3 spans 15 amino acids. Trimming shortened V by 2 bases and J by 0 bases, and 9 bases separated the two germline ends. The CDR3 nucleotides read TGTGCCAGCAGCGTGTCAGCCGATAGCAATCAGCCCCAGCATTTT. Encoded protein: CASSVSADSNQPQHF.

This clonotype was recorded a few times. The chain employs TRBV7-3 and TRBJ2-5; D not resolved. This CDR3 has 13 residues. V was trimmed by 5 bases and J by 5 bases, leaving 12 bases between them. Germline V gives CDR1 SGHTA, CDR2 FQGTGA. Here the CDR3 reads CASSQSNMETQYF. CDR3 bases: TGTGCCAGCAGCCAGAGCAATATGGAGACCCAGTACTTC.

The sample holds a few counts of this clonotype. J is TRBJ2-2 and V is TRBV15, with TRBD2 matching 7 bases. V was pared by 3 bases and J by 2 bases, with 6 bases of the junction left unmatched. This CDR3 spans 16 amino acids. Germline assignment: CDR1 LNHNV and CDR2 YYDKDF (reference sequence). CDR3 protein: CATSRPGGSNTGELFF. The DNA for the CDR3 is TGTGCCACCAGCAGGCCGGGAGGAAGTAACACCGGGGAGCTGTTTTTT.

The chain has TRBV9 and TRBJ2-2; D gene unclear. Per the germline V gene, CDR1 is SGDLS and CDR2 is YYNGEE. The CDR3 runs 14 residues. The V gene lost 2 bases and the J gene lost 0 bases, with 5 bases spanning the gap. The CDR3 nucleotides read TGTGCCAGCAGCGTTCGAGCGAACACCGGGGAGCTGTTTTTT. It translates to CASSVRANTGELFF.

This clonotype was recorded at least ten times. The rearrangement uses TRBV20-1 and TRBJ2-1; 9 bases align to TRBD1. This CDR3 has 16 amino acids. Germline CDR1 reads DFQATT; CDR2 reads SNEGSKA (reference sequence). Trimming removed 5 bases from V and 7 bases from J; junction bases left unmatched: 15. Here the CDR3 reads CSAGARAGTGKNEQFF. CDR3 nucleotide sequence: TGCAGTGCTGGCGCCCGAGCCGGGACAGGGAAAAATGAGCAGTTCTTC.

This clonotype was seen many times. The CDR3 nucleotides are TGCAGTGCTAGAGATTGGCGGAACTACAATGAGCAGTTCTTC. As protein: CSARDWRNYNEQFF. The chain is built from TRBV20-1 and TRBJ2-1; D is uncertain. Germline assignment: CDR1 DFQATT and CDR2 SNEGSKA (reference sequence). V lost 0 bases to trimming and J lost 3 bases, with 9 bases between them. CDR3 length: 14 residues.

The V call is TRBV12-3 or TRBV12-4, the J call TRBJ1-1; D not certain. The V and J ends lost 10 bases and 3 bases respectively, with 15 bases between them. The CDR3 is made up of 13 amino acids. CDR3 sequence (DNA): TGTGCCACCAGACCGACGGGTTACACTGAAGCTTTCTTT. The encoded protein is CATRPTGYTEAFF.

CDR3 in amino acids: CSARGRLAGGRTEQFF. CDR3 bases: TGCAGTGCTAGAGGCAGGTTAGCGGGGGGGCGAACTGAGCAGTTCTTC. The rearrangement uses TRBV20-1 and TRBJ2-1, with TRBD2 identical over 11 bases. The CDR3 is 16 amino acids. The V and J ends lost 1 base and 9 bases, in that order; junction bases with no gene match: 11. Germline V gives CDR1 DFQATT, CDR2 SNEGSKA (reference sequence).

This clonotype was seen ten or more times. This chain connects TRBV29-1 to TRBJ2-7, with D possibly matching TRBD1 (5 bases). V dropped 4 bases and J dropped 4 bases, with 11 bases sitting between them. The CDR3 spans 12 residues. Germline CDR1 and CDR2: SQVTM and ANQGSEA. CDR3 DNA sequence: TGCAGCGTTGGGAATCAGGGATACGAGCAGTACTTC. This translates into CSVGNQGYEQYF.

This clonotype was observed a few times. V usage is TRBV7-3 and J usage is TRBJ2-2; no definite D call. V gave up 5 bases and J gave up 4 bases, with 8 bases separating them. Germline CDR1 reads SGHTA; CDR2 reads FQGTGA. The CDR3 has 13 residues. CDR3 sequence (DNA): TGTGCCAGCAGCACGGTCGGCACCGGGGAGCTGTTTTTT. Translating it yields CASSTVGTGELFF.

This clonotype was counted many times. V usage is TRBV20-1 and J usage is TRBJ2-1, with 7 bases lining up with TRBD2. Unmatched junction bases numbered 16, after V lost 8 bases and J lost 6 bases. This CDR3 contains 15 residues. Germline V CDR1 and CDR2: DFQATT, SNEGSKA (reference sequence). In DNA, the CDR3 is TGCAGTCCGCTAGAATGGGGGAGGGCCGGCAATGAGCAGTTCTTC. It specifies CSPLEWGRAGNEQFF.

This clonotype was seen a handful of times. The chain recombines TRBV5-6 with TRBJ1-5; possible D gene TRBD1, 6 bases. Germline CDR1 and CDR2: SGHDT and YYEEEE. The V end lost 0 bases, the J end lost 5 bases, and 9 bases lay between the germline ends. This CDR3 spans 14 amino acids. The CDR3 protein is CASSLGGLHQPQHF. The CDR3 nucleotides read TGTGCCAGCAGCTTGGGGGGGCTACATCAGCCCCAGCATTTT.

The J gene is TRBJ1-6, the V gene TRBV3-1; 8 bases fit TRBD1. Per the germline V gene, CDR1 is LGHDT and CDR2 is YNNKEL (reference sequence). The V segment lost 2 bases and the J segment 10 bases; nucleotides outside the gene matches: 4. The CDR3 extends over 14 amino acids. The CDR3, as DNA: TGTGCCAGCAGCCAAAACAGGGGGAGATCACCCCTCCACTTT. Translation gives CASSQNRGRSPLHF.

This clonotype has a handful of counts. The chain combines TRBV20-1 with TRBJ1-5; D is perhaps TRBD1 (5 bases). V was pared by 2 bases and J by 6 bases, with 17 bases between. Germline CDR1 reads DFQATT; CDR2 reads SNEGSKA (reference sequence). This CDR3 contains 15 residues. CDR3 nucleotides: TGCAGTGCTAGACCGACGGGGGGGAGAAGTCAGCCCCAGCATTTT. Its translation: CSARPTGGRSQPQHF.

In its sample, this clonotype was seen a few times. This chain connects TRBV6-5 to TRBJ2-2; 7 bases are a match to TRBD2. Germline lookup yields CDR1 MNHEY and CDR2 SVGAGI. The V gene end was trimmed by 6 bases and the J gene end by 5 bases; junction bases not matched to a gene: 6. The CDR3 extends over 14 amino acids. The chain's CDR3 is CASRDSGGTGELFF. In DNA, the CDR3 is TGTGCCAGCAGGGACTCGGGGGGTACCGGGGAGCTGTTTTTT.